This T cell receptor beta chain was captured in a study of cytomegalovirus exposure and HLA in healthy donors. The CDR3 spans 17 residues. Looked up from germline, CDR1 is LGHNT and CDR2 is FRNRAP. Trimming removed 5 bases at V and 2 bases at J, with 19 bases between. Turning to this clone: The target antigen is unknown.

Study conclusions and caveats: Reports described diagnosis of cytomegalovirus status by the classifier as highly specific and sensitive. Researchers catalogued over 150 TCR beta chains as cytomegalovirus-associated.

Vbeta (60) and Jbeta (13) primers were used in the PCR. Measured with immunoSEQ multiplex PCR; TCRdb has only the in-frame clones, and not every one. The table lists roughly 170,000 clones, roughly 84% of them singletons. Sequencing input: PBMCs. The V call is TRBV12-5, the J call TRBJ2-1; D is possibly TRBD1 (6 bases). This clonotype originated in a male donor in good health and CMV-seronegative. CDR3 residues: CASGPRDKKGPYNEQFF. The CDR3, as DNA: TGTGCTAGTGGTCCCCGGGACAAAAAAGGACCCTACAATGAGCAGTTCTTC.